Given below is one T cell receptor (beta chain) in context. Its specificity is unknown. Trimming took 2 bases from V and 2 from J; bases not matched to a gene: 7. The germline V gene encodes CDR1 GTSNPN and CDR2 SVGIG (reference sequence). The CDR3 sequence is 16 residues long. Expressed TCRB transcripts were sequenced after all isolated RNA was converted to cDNA. Clones were sequenced by immunoSEQ multiplex PCR, and TCRdb holds only the in-frame ones, with some missing. This table has 250,000 to 400,000 clones, roughly 15% appearing once. This specimen comes from a study of beta chain features in type 1 diabetes. The study's findings and limits: Compared with healthy donors, patients appeared to share more similar naive, central memory and regulatory TCRB repertoires.

The chain recombines TRBV30 with TRBJ1-4, with 8 bases identical to TRBD1. The sequencing sample was made of central memory CD4+ T cells from blood. This TCR was recovered from a man aged 30-40 years in good health. The DNA for the CDR3 is TGTGCCTGGAGTCCCCTCAGGGGGCTGACTAATGAAAAACTGTTTTTT. This translates into CAWSPLRGLTNEKLFF.